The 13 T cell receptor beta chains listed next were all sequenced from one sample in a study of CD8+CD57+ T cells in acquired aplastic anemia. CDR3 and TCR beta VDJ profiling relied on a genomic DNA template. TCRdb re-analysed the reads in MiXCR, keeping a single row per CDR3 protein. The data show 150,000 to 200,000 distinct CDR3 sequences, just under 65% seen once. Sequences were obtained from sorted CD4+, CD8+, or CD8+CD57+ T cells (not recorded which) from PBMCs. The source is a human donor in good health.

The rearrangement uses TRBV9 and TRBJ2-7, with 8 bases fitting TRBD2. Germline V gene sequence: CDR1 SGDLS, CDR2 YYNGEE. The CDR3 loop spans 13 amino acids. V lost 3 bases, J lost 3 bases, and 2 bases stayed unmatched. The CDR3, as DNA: TGTGCCAGCAGCGGAAGCGGGAGCTACGAGCAGTACTTC. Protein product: CASSGSGSYEQYF.

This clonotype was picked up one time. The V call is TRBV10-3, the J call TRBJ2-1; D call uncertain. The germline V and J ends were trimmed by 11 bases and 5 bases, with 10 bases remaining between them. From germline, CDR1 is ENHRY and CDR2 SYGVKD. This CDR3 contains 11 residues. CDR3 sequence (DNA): TGTGCCCCAAACATAGACAATGAGCAGTTCTTC. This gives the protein CAPNIDNEQFF.

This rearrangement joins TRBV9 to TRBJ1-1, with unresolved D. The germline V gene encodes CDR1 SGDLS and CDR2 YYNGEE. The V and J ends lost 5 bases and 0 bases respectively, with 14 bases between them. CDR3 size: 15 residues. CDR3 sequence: CASSLTAALNTEAFF. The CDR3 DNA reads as TGTGCCAGCAGTCTAACGGCTGCTCTGAACACTGAAGCTTTCTTT.

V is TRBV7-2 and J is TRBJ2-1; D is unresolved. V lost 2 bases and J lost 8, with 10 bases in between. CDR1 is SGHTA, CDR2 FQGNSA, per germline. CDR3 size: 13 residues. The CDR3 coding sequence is TGTGCCAGCAGCTTATTTGGTGCGGATGAGCAGTTCTTC. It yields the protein CASSLFGADEQFF.

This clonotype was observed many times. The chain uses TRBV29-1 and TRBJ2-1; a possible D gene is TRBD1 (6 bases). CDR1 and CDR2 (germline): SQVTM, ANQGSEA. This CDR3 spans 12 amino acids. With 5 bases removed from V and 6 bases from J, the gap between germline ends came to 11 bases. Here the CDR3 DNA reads TGCAGCGTTCCTCAGGGGTTCAATGAGCAGTTCTTC. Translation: CSVPQGFNEQFF.

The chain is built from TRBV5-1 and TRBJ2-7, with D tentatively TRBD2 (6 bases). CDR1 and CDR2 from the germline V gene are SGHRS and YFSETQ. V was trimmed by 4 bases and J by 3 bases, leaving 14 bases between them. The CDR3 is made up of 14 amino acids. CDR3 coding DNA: TGCGCCAGCAGCCCGGGACTCAACGTCTACGAGCAGTACTTC. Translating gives CASSPGLNVYEQYF.

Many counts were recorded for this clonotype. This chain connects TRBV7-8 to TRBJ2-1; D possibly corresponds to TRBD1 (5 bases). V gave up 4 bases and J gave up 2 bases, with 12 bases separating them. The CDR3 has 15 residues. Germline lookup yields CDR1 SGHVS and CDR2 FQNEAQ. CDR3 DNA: TGTGCCAGCAGCTCCCCTCAGGGTCCCTACAATGAGCAGTTCTTC. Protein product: CASSSPQGPYNEQFF.

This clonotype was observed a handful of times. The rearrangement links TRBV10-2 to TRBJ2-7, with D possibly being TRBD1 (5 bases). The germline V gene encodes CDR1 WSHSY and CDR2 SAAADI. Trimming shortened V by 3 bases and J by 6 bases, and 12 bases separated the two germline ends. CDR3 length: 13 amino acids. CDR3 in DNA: TGCGCCAGCAGTGAAGGCAGGGTAAGCGAGCAGTACTTC. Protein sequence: CASSEGRVSEQYF.

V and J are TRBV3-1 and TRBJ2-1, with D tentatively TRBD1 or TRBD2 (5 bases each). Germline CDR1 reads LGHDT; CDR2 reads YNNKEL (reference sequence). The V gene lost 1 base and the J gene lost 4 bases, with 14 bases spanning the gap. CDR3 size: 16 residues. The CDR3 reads CASSQGTGTQYNEQFF. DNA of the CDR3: TGTGCCAGCAGCCAAGGAACCGGGACCCAATACAATGAGCAGTTCTTC.

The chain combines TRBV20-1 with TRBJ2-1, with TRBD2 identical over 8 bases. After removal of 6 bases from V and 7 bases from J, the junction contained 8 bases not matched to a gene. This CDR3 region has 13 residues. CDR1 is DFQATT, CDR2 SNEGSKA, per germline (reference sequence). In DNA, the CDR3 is TGCAGTGCCCCATCAGCGGGAGCGAATGAGCAGTTCTTC. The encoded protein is CSAPSAGANEQFF.

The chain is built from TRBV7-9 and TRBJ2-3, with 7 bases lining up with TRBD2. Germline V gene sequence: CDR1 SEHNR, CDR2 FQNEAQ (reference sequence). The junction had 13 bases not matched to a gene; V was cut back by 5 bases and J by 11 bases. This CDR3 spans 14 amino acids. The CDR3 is CASSQGTTNNEQYF. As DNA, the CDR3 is TGTGCCAGCAGCCAAGGGACTACCAACAATGAGCAGTATTTT.

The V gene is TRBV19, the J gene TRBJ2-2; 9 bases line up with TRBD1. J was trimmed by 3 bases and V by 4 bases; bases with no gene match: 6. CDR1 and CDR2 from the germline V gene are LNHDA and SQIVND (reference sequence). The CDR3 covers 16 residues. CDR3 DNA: TGTGCCAGTAGTACCGGGACAGGGTCGGACACCGGGGAGCTGTTTTTT. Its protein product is CASSTGTGSDTGELFF.

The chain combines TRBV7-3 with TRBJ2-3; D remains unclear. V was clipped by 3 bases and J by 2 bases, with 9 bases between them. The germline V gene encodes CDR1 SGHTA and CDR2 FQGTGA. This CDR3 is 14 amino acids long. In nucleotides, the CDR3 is TGTGCCAGCAGCTTCCTCGGTCCCACAGATACGCAGTATTTT. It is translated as CASSFLGPTDTQYF. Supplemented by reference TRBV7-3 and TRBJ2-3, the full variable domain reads GAGVSQTPSNKVTEKGKYVELRCDPISGHTALYWYRQSLGQGPEFLIYFQGTGAADDSGLPNDRFFAVRPEGSVSTLKIQRTERGDSAVYLCASSFLGPTDTQYFGPGTRLTVL.